This TCR beta chain was identified during a study of cytomegalovirus exposure and HLA in healthy donors. The study, taken as a whole, reports: Confirmation in vitro established that a few CMV-associated chains were specific for CMV antigens. As was reported, the classifier diagnosed cytomegalovirus status with high specificity and sensitivity.

The PCR used 60 Vbeta and 13 Jbeta primers. Produced via immunoSEQ multiplex PCR; TCRdb's table is partial and in-frame only. The sample contains about 120,000 clones, around 80% of which appear only once. As regards this clone: What it binds is not known.

The CDR3 totals 17 residues. Trimming took 2 bases from V and 1 from J, leaving 16 bases between them. The V gene's germline CDR1 is KGHSH and CDR2 LQKENI. The gene calls are TRBV18 and TRBJ2-3; D is perhaps TRBD2 (6 bases). The receptor was derived from a man under 40 in good health and CMV-seropositive. The source material was PBMCs. The CDR3 region has the DNA TGTGCCAGCTCACCATTAATATCGGGAGTGGGCACAGATACGCAGTATTTT. It codes for CASSPLISGVGTDTQYF. Filled out from reference TRBV18 and TRBJ2-3, the complete variable domain reads NAGVMQNPRHLVRRRGQEARLRCSPMKGHSHVYWYRQLPEEGLKFMVYLQKENIIDESGMPKERFSAEFPKEGPSILRIQQVVRGDSAAYFCASSPLISGVGTDTQYFGPGTRLTVL.